This T cell receptor (beta chain) was documented in a study of cytomegalovirus exposure and HLA in healthy donors. Study findings and constraints: The study recorded about 150 TCR beta chains that were cytomegalovirus-associated.

In germline, CDR1 is MNHEY, CDR2 SMNVEV (reference sequence). Trimming stripped 3 bases from V and 0 bases from J, with 9 bases between. The CDR3 extends over 15 amino acids. The PCR was carried out with 60 Vbeta primers and 13 Jbeta primers. The protocol was immunoSEQ multiplex PCR, while the TCRdb copy is restricted to in-frame clones and leaves out a portion. The data show around 150,000 clones, 75% seen once. In this sample, this clone turned up once. Its target is not known. This chain joins TRBV27 and TRBJ1-5; D uncertain. The clonotype was recovered from a man between 18 and 29 years old in good health and CMV-seropositive. The sample was PBMCs. The CDR3, as DNA: TGTGCCAGCAGTTTGGGAGGGTCTAGCAATCAGCCCCAGCATTTT. Amino acids: CASSLGGSSNQPQHF.